This is a list of T cell receptor beta chains from one sample in a study of T cell responses to AZD1222 COVID-19 vaccine. Only in-frame clones appear in the TCRdb table, and some are missing; sequencing was by immunoSEQ multiplex PCR. The sample comprises approximately 180,000 clones, about 87% of which are singletons, and about 4.3% rests with the top ten. The sample consisted of peripheral blood, taken 28 days after the second dose of the MenACWY control vaccine. The receptor source for this set is an adult who received the MenACWY meningococcal vaccine as a control. Both conserved end residues are part of each CDR3. D genes are given only for firm matches. Size tells how often a clone was seen (once, few, many) or the class of an expanded clone, and some rows leave it out.

DNA,CDR3,D,J,V,size
TGCGCCAGCAGCCAAGAATCTGGGGGAGCAGGGACCCATGGCTACACCTTC,CASSQESGGAGTHGYTF,NA,TRBJ1-2,TRBV4-1,once
TGTGCCAGCAGTGAAACTGATAGCAATCAGCCCCAGCATTTT,CASSETDSNQPQHF,NA,TRBJ1-5,TRBV6-1,NA
TGTGCCAGCACCGGACAGAGAGCCTACGAGCAGTACTTC,CASTGQRAYEQYF,NA,TRBJ2-7,TRBV2,NA
TGTGCCAGCAGTTTAATAAAACTGGGGACCCAGTACTTC,CASSLIKLGTQYF,NA,TRBJ2-5,TRBV28,NA
TGCGCCAGCAGCCAATATGGACAGGGCGCTGAAGCTTTCTTT,CASSQYGQGAEAFF,TRBD1,TRBJ1-1,TRBV4-3,NA
TGCGCCAGCAGCTCTGCAGGGGTTGAAAACACCATATATTTT,CASSSAGVENTIYF,NA,TRBJ1-3,TRBV5-1,NA
TGTGCCTGGAGTCGAACTGGCGGGAGCTCCTACAATGAGCAGTTCTTC,CAWSRTGGSSYNEQFF,TRBD2,TRBJ2-1,TRBV30,NA
TGTGCCACATCTGTGGGACAGGGTGAAGCGGCTTTCTTT,CATSVGQGEAAFF,TRBD1,TRBJ1-1,TRBV18,NA
TGTGCCAGCGGTACGACATACGAGCAGTACTTC,CASGTTYEQYF,NA,TRBJ2-7,TRBV11-2,NA
TGTGCCAGCAGCTTGGGAGCCAACTACGAGCAGTACTTC,CASSLGANYEQYF,NA,TRBJ2-7,TRBV5-4,NA
TGCAGTGCTAGTACGGGAGACATCGCCTACGAGCAGTACTTC,CSASTGDIAYEQYF,NA,TRBJ2-7,TRBV20-1,NA
TGTGCCACCAGCAGAGATGGCATTTACAATGAGCAGTTCTTC,CATSRDGIYNEQFF,NA,TRBJ2-1,TRBV15,NA
TGCGCCAGCAGCCAAGATCGGGGCGGAGCCTACTACAATGAGCAGTTCTTC,CASSQDRGGAYYNEQFF,NA,TRBJ2-1,TRBV4-3,NA
TGTGCCAGCAGTCTATTGGGACAGAACTACGAGCAGTACTTC,CASSLLGQNYEQYF,TRBD1,TRBJ2-7,TRBV28,NA
TGTGCCAGTAGTATATGGGACAGGGAACCCAATGAGCAGTTCTTC,CASSIWDREPNEQFF,TRBD1,TRBJ2-1,TRBV19,NA
TGTGCCAGCAGTTTACGGTCAGAGTCCGGAAACACCATATATTTT,CASSLRSESGNTIYF,NA,TRBJ1-3,TRBV6-5,NA
TGTGCCAGCAGCCACAGGCTTTCTGGAAACACCATATATTTT,CASSHRLSGNTIYF,NA,TRBJ1-3,TRBV3-1/TRBV3-2,NA
TGTGCCAGCAGCCACTACAACAGGGAGTGGGAAAAACTGTTTTTT,CASSHYNREWEKLFF,NA,TRBJ1-4,TRBV6-5,NA
TGTGCCAGCAGCGTCGATACAGAAGACACCTCTGGGGCCAACGTCCTGACTTTC,CASSVDTEDTSGANVLTF,NA,TRBJ2-6,TRBV7-7,once
TGCGCCAGCAGCTTGGTCTCTCCTAAGGGGATGGAGGAGCAGTACTTC,CASSLVSPKGMEEQYF,NA,TRBJ2-7,TRBV5-1,NA
TGTGCCAGCAGTCACGAACTTAATGAAAAACTGTTTTTT,CASSHELNEKLFF,NA,TRBJ1-4,TRBV2,NA
TGTGCCAGTAGTATACTCGGGACTAGCGGAAATGAGCAGTTCTTC,CASSILGTSGNEQFF,TRBD2,TRBJ2-1,TRBV19,NA
TGCGCCAGCAGCTTGGCCGGGAGGAACTACGAGCAGTACTTC,CASSLAGRNYEQYF,TRBD2,TRBJ2-7,TRBV5-1,NA
TGTGCCAGCAGCGCCACGGACAGGTCAGTTTGGAGAAAGACAGATACGCAGTATTTT,CASSATDRSVWRKTDTQYF,TRBD1,TRBJ2-3,TRBV9,NA
TGTGCCAGCAGTTTATTGTTGGCGGGAGCTTCCTACGAGCAGTACTTC,CASSLLLAGASYEQYF,TRBD2,TRBJ2-7,TRBV28,few
TGTGCCAGCAGTTACTCACACAGGGGAATGAAGAATTCACCCCTCCACTTT,CASSYSHRGMKNSPLHF,TRBD1,TRBJ1-6,TRBV6-2/TRBV6-3,NA
TGTGCCAGCAGCCTACAAGGTGGGGGCCGAGGTGCTGAAGCTTTCTTT,CASSLQGGGRGAEAFF,NA,TRBJ1-1,TRBV7-3,NA
TGTGCCTGGAGTCTCTCTGGAAACACCATATATTTT,CAWSLSGNTIYF,NA,TRBJ1-3,TRBV30,NA
TGTGCCAGCAGCCCGACTAGCTCTGATACGCAGTATTTT,CASSPTSSDTQYF,TRBD2,TRBJ2-3,TRBV7-9,NA
TGTGCCAGCAGCAACCGTCCGGGACAGGGGAGGGGAGCTTTCTTT,CASSNRPGQGRGAFF,TRBD1,TRBJ1-1,TRBV7-2,NA
TGTGCCACCGGGGACAGGGGCTTTGAAGTCAATGAAAAACTGTTTTTT,CATGDRGFEVNEKLFF,TRBD1,TRBJ1-4,TRBV19,NA
TGTGCCAGCAGTCCCCTAACTAGCGGGATTCCCAATGAGCAGTTCTTC,CASSPLTSGIPNEQFF,TRBD2,TRBJ2-1,TRBV28,NA
TGTGCCAGCAGTTACAAAGCATTCAATCAGCCCCAGCATTTT,CASSYKAFNQPQHF,NA,TRBJ1-5,TRBV6-6,NA
TGTGCCAGCGCTGGCAATCGCACTGAAGCTTTCTTT,CASAGNRTEAFF,NA,TRBJ1-1,TRBV5-4,NA
TGTGCCTGGAGTATGCAGACGCGCAATCAGCCCCAGCATTTT,CAWSMQTRNQPQHF,NA,TRBJ1-5,TRBV30,NA
TGTGCCAGCAGCTCCACGACTAGCGGGAGCCCCGGGGAGCTGTTTTTT,CASSSTTSGSPGELFF,TRBD2,TRBJ2-2,TRBV7-9,NA
TGTGCCAGCTCACACGCCCAGCGGGAGGGATCCTACGAGCAGTACTTC,CASSHAQREGSYEQYF,TRBD2,TRBJ2-7,TRBV18,NA
TGTGCCAGCAGTCGGAATGGACGGATCTCTGGAAACACCATATATTTT,CASSRNGRISGNTIYF,NA,TRBJ1-3,TRBV6-2/TRBV6-3,NA
TGTGCCAGCAGTGAAGAGGGGACGGTAAATTCACCCCTCCACTTT,CASSEEGTVNSPLHF,NA,TRBJ1-6,TRBV2,NA
TGCAGTGCTAGTGAGGGGGACCAGTTCTTC,CSASEGDQFF,NA,TRBJ2-1,TRBV20-1,NA
TGTGCCAGCAGTTTATGGAGCTCTGGAAACACCATATATTTT,CASSLWSSGNTIYF,NA,TRBJ1-3,TRBV28,NA
TGTGCCAGCAGTTCTTTACGGACAGCTTTGGGAAACACCATATATTTT,CASSSLRTALGNTIYF,NA,TRBJ1-3,TRBV28,NA
TGTGCCAGCTCACCGAGTTGGCGGGAAGGGACAGATACGCAGTATTTT,CASSPSWREGTDTQYF,NA,TRBJ2-3,TRBV18,once
TGTGCCAGCAGTGAACGATATTCTGAAGTCTATGGCTACACCTTC,CASSERYSEVYGYTF,NA,TRBJ1-2,TRBV6-1,NA
TGTGCCAGCAGCTTAGGAATACCAAGCGCTTCCTACGAGCAGTACTTC,CASSLGIPSASYEQYF,NA,TRBJ2-7,TRBV11-2,NA
TGTGCCAGCAGCTTGGGCGTATTCAACTCTGGAAACACCATATATTTT,CASSLGVFNSGNTIYF,NA,TRBJ1-3,TRBV5-4,NA
TGTGCCAGTAGTAGAACAGGTCCGAATGGCTACACCTTC,CASSRTGPNGYTF,NA,TRBJ1-2,TRBV19,NA
TGTGCCAGCAGTCCCCAGGAGGGGGCTAGCGAGCAGTACTTC,CASSPQEGASEQYF,NA,TRBJ2-7,TRBV6-5,NA
TGTGCCAATACGGGGGGCATGAACACTGAAGCTTTCTTT,CANTGGMNTEAFF,NA,TRBJ1-1,TRBV18,NA
TGCAGCGTTGAAGGGGCAGGGGCGGACACTGAAGCTTTCTTT,CSVEGAGADTEAFF,NA,TRBJ1-1,TRBV29-1,NA
TGTGCCTGGAGTGCCGGGACAGGAACCTACGAGCAGTACTTC,CAWSAGTGTYEQYF,TRBD1,TRBJ2-7,TRBV30,NA
TGTGCCAGCAGCTTAGTCCAGGGGACGGAGACCCAGTACTTC,CASSLVQGTETQYF,NA,TRBJ2-5,TRBV7-9,NA